A selection of T cell receptor beta chains follows, all from one sample in a study of Ad26.COV2.S vaccination and SARS-CoV-2 variants. Some clones are missing from TCRdb's copy, which holds only in-frame ones; the method was immunoSEQ multiplex PCR. The table has roughly 380,000 clones, 85% to 90% seen once. This sample comprised peripheral blood, obtained in a trial of Ad26.COV2.S vaccine versus placebo. These receptors came from a person between 18 and 60 years old who received the Ad26.COV2.S COVID-19 vaccine or a placebo. Each CDR3 is given with its conserved first and last residue. The D gene is left open where the match is weak. Size values are once, few and many counts, or a class for expanded clones, and some rows have none.

J: TRBJ1-1; D: .; V: TRBV29-1; size: .; CDR3: CSVGGHPNTEAFF; DNA: TGCAGCGTTGGTGGTCATCCGAACACTGAAGCTTTCTTT
J: TRBJ1-4; D: .; V: TRBV6-1; size: .; CDR3: CASSDLTTSRYGF; DNA: TGTGCCAGCAGTGACCTTACTACATCACGGTACGGATTT
J: TRBJ2-3; D: TRBD2; V: TRBV6-5; size: .; CDR3: CASSRISGAADTQYF; DNA: TGTGCCAGCAGTAGGATTAGCGGGGCGGCAGATACGCAGTATTTT
J: TRBJ2-1; D: TRBD2; V: TRBV7-3; size: .; CDR3: CASSSHGGAAYNEQFF; DNA: TGTGCCAGCAGCTCCCACGGGGGGGCCGCCTACAATGAGCAGTTCTTC
J: TRBJ2-6; D: .; V: TRBV2; size: .; CDR3: CASSLTGNPSGANVLTF; DNA: TGTGCCAGCAGCCTCACAGGGAACCCCTCTGGGGCCAACGTCCTGACTTTC
J: TRBJ2-7; D: .; V: TRBV19; size: .; CDR3: CASSISTGEAYEQYF; DNA: TGTGCCAGTAGTATATCGACAGGAGAGGCCTACGAGCAGTACTTC
J: TRBJ1-6; D: .; V: TRBV4-2; size: .; CDR3: CASSQVGVALYNSPLHF; DNA: TGTGCCAGCAGCCAGGTAGGGGTGGCGTTATATAATTCACCCCTCCACTTT
J: TRBJ1-1; D: .; V: TRBV27; size: .; CDR3: CASSSIRQVTNTEAFF; DNA: TGTGCCAGCAGTTCAATCAGACAGGTTACGAACACTGAAGCTTTCTTT
J: TRBJ1-5; D: .; V: TRBV19; size: once; CDR3: CASSIIADSSQPQHF; DNA: TGTGCCAGTAGTATAATCGCGGACAGCAGCCAGCCCCAGCATTTT
J: TRBJ2-5; D: TRBD2; V: TRBV9; size: .; CDR3: CASSATSGGRGETQYF; DNA: TGTGCCAGCAGCGCGACTAGCGGGGGGAGAGGAGAGACCCAGTACTTC
J: TRBJ1-3; D: .; V: TRBV10-3; size: .; CDR3: CATGKGSSGNTIYF; DNA: TGTGCGACCGGAAAAGGGAGCTCTGGAAACACCATATATTTT
J: TRBJ2-7; D: .; V: TRBV9; size: .; CDR3: CASSALSNRDEQYF; DNA: TGTGCCAGCAGCGCCCTCTCGAACAGGGACGAGCAGTACTTC
J: TRBJ1-1; D: .; V: TRBV6-9; size: .; CDR3: CASSYSGMNTEAFF; DNA: TGTGCCAGCAGTTATTCTGGGATGAACACTGAAGCTTTCTTT
J: TRBJ1-5; D: TRBD1; V: TRBV15; size: few; CDR3: CATSGERQGYNQPQHF; DNA: TGTGCCACCAGCGGAGAGCGACAGGGTTATAATCAGCCCCAGCATTTT
J: TRBJ2-3; D: .; V: TRBV21-1; size: .; CDR3: CASSTRDRKFPSTDTQYF; DNA: TGTGCCAGCAGTACCCGGGACAGGAAATTTCCTAGCACAGATACGCAGTATTTT
J: TRBJ2-3; D: TRBD2; V: TRBV6-5; size: .; CDR3: CASSLEAGGRAQYF; DNA: TGTGCCAGCAGTTTGGAAGCGGGGGGGCGGGCGCAGTATTTT
J: TRBJ2-7; D: TRBD1; V: TRBV9; size: .; CDR3: CASSVAGTGGSNEQYF; DNA: TGTGCCAGCAGCGTAGCTGGGACAGGGGGTTCGAACGAGCAGTACTTC
J: TRBJ1-1; D: .; V: TRBV11-2; size: once; CDR3: CASSLIGGMNTEAFF; DNA: TGTGCCAGCAGCTTAATTGGGGGGATGAACACTGAAGCTTTCTTT
J: TRBJ1-5; D: .; V: TRBV30; size: .; CDR3: CAWSAETPDSNQPQHF; DNA: TGTGCCTGGAGTGCGGAAACTCCGGATAGCAATCAGCCCCAGCATTTT
J: TRBJ2-7; D: TRBD2; V: TRBV9; size: .; CDR3: CASSVVAGGTYEQYF; DNA: TGTGCCAGCAGCGTAGTAGCGGGGGGGACCTACGAGCAGTACTTC
J: TRBJ1-2; D: TRBD1; V: TRBV3-1/TRBV3-2; size: .; CDR3: CASVGWDAGGGYGYTF; DNA: TGTGCCAGCGTCGGATGGGATGCAGGGGGCGGATATGGCTACACCTTC
J: TRBJ1-2; D: TRBD1; V: TRBV19; size: .; CDR3: CASTTGQGVYYGYTF; DNA: TGTGCCAGTACCACCGGACAGGGGGTTTACTATGGCTACACCTTC
J: TRBJ1-1; D: .; V: TRBV4-2; size: .; CDR3: CASSRLDGGNTEAFF; DNA: TGTGCCAGCAGCCGCCTCGACGGGGGGAACACTGAAGCTTTCTTT
J: TRBJ1-2; D: .; V: TRBV27; size: once; CDR3: CASSAPGVTYGYTF; DNA: TGTGCCAGCAGTGCCCCAGGGGTTACCTATGGCTACACCTTC
J: TRBJ1-2; D: .; V: TRBV12-3/TRBV12-4; size: .; CDR3: CASSFGPGYTF; DNA: TGTGCCAGCAGTTTTGGACCTGGCTACACCTTC
J: TRBJ2-7; D: .; V: TRBV6-5; size: once; CDR3: CASNYRGSPYEQYF; DNA: TGTGCCAGCAATTATCGGGGGTCTCCCTACGAGCAGTACTTC
J: TRBJ2-3; D: .; V: TRBV5-1; size: .; CDR3: CASSLTENTDTQYF; DNA: TGCGCCAGCAGCCTGACGGAGAACACAGATACGCAGTATTTT
J: TRBJ1-5; D: TRBD1; V: TRBV19; size: .; CDR3: CASSPQGGTALFGNQPQHF; DNA: TGTGCCAGTAGTCCCCAGGGGGGCACAGCACTTTTTGGCAATCAGCCCCAGCATTTT
J: TRBJ2-5; D: .; V: TRBV28; size: .; CDR3: CATRTTYQETQYF; DNA: TGTGCCACCAGGACGACCTACCAAGAGACCCAGTACTTC
J: TRBJ2-3; D: .; V: TRBV15; size: once; CDR3: CATSRGPEGTDTQYF; DNA: TGTGCCACCAGCCGAGGACCCGAGGGCACAGATACGCAGTATTTT
J: TRBJ1-2; D: .; V: TRBV7-9; size: .; CDR3: CASSLAGGTNYGYTF; DNA: TGTGCCAGCAGCTTAGCAGGGGGAACTAACTATGGCTACACCTTC
J: TRBJ2-1; D: .; V: TRBV10-3; size: .; CDR3: CAISVRDHNEQFF; DNA: TGTGCCATCAGTGTAAGGGATCACAATGAGCAGTTCTTC